Sequencing of this TCR beta chain was carried out in a study of T cell responses to AZD1222 COVID-19 vaccine. Between the trimmed V and J ends, which lost 4 bases and 0 bases, there was a span of 13 bases. Germline-derived CDR1 and CDR2 are MNHNY and SVGAGI (reference sequence). The CDR3 spans 15 residues. Profiled with immunoSEQ multiplex PCR; TCRdb holds only in-frame clones, not every one. The sample records about 59,000 clones, approximately 92% being singletons. This clone turned up a few times. The source was peripheral blood, collected 28 days after the second AZD1222 dose. The rearrangement uses TRBV6-6 and TRBJ2-7; D is undetermined. The clonotype was recovered from an adult who received the AZD1222 COVID-19 vaccine. CDR3 sequence reads: CASSLPGPSSYEQYF. The CDR3 DNA is TGTGCCAGCAGTTTGCCCGGACCAAGCTCCTACGAGCAGTACTTC.